These 30 T cell receptor beta chains were sequenced from one sample in a study of blood T cell repertoires in COVID-19. Method: immunoSEQ multiplex PCR; TCRdb's copy keeps in-frame clones and lacks some. The top ten hold approximately 5.3% of the sample, which has approximately 200,000 clones, over 80% seen once. The sample was peripheral blood. All receptors derive from a human donor in a cohort sampled during active COVID-19.

V usage is TRBV4-3 and J usage is TRBJ2-3, with 9 positions matching TRBD2. J lost 2 bases, V lost 0 bases, and 6 bases had no gene match. The CDR3 totals 17 residues. Germline V gives CDR1 LGHNA, CDR2 YSLEER. This CDR3 reads CASSQDPTSGYTDTQYF. For the CDR3, the DNA is TGCGCCAGCAGCCAAGATCCAACTAGCGGGTACACAGATACGCAGTATTTT.

This chain joins TRBV2 and TRBJ2-2; weak D call: TRBD1 (6 bases). Germline V gives CDR1 SNHLY, CDR2 FYNNEI. V lost 3 bases, J lost 5 bases, and 13 bases lay in between. This CDR3 contains 15 residues. The CDR3 protein is CASSDRGRHTGELFF. The DNA for the CDR3 is TGTGCCAGCAGTGATAGGGGGAGACATACCGGGGAGCTGTTTTTT. Filled out from reference TRBV2 and TRBJ2-2, the complete variable domain reads EPEVTQTPSHQVTQMGQEVILRCVPISNHLYFYWYRQILGQKVEFLVSFYNNEISEKSEIFDDQFSVERPDGSNFTLKIRSTKLEDSAMYFCASSDRGRHTGELFFGEGSRLTVL.

In its sample, this clone was seen once. The chain couples TRBV27 to TRBJ2-3; TRBD2 matches at 10 bases. CDR3 length: 16 residues. Germline V gives CDR1 MNHEY, CDR2 SMNVEV (reference sequence). V lost 6 bases to trimming and J lost 2 bases; unmatched junction nucleotides: 8. The CDR3 loop is CASRPRAGGTTDTQYF. The CDR3 DNA sequence: TGTGCCAGCAGGCCGAGAGCGGGAGGGACCACAGATACGCAGTATTTT.

This chain joins TRBV11-2 and TRBJ2-3, with 11 nucleotides matching TRBD2. V lost 5 bases and J lost 2; bases outside the gene matches: 6. The CDR3 length is 16 residues. Germline V lookup: CDR1 SGHAT, CDR2 FQNNGV. The CDR3 protein is CASSLGTSGITDTQYF. CDR3 sequence (DNA): TGTGCCAGCAGCCTCGGGACTAGCGGAATCACAGATACGCAGTATTTT. The variable domain in full, with the rest retrieved from reference TRBV11-2 and TRBJ2-3, is EAGVAQSPRYKIIEKRQSVAFWCNPISGHATLYWYQQILGQGPKLLIQFQNNGVVDDSQLPKDRFSAERLKGVDSTLKIQPAKLEDSAVYLCASSLGTSGITDTQYFGPGTRLTVL.

V is TRBV7-8 and J is TRBJ1-1; no clear D gene. V lost 5 bases and J lost 1, with 17 bases in between. The CDR3 length is 16 residues. CDR1 SGHVS and CDR2 FQNEAQ come from the germline V gene. CDR3 bases: TGTGCCAGCAGCCCGCCGAGCGGACTGCCGAACACTGAAGCTTTCTTT. Its protein is CASSPPSGLPNTEAFF.

The V call is TRBV4-3, the J call TRBJ1-5; the match to TRBD1 covers 7 bases. The germline V gene encodes CDR1 LGHNA and CDR2 YSLEER. The CDR3 covers 17 residues. The trim removed 0 bases at V and 0 bases at J, leaving 5 bases unmatched. The CDR3 nucleotides are TGCGCCAGCAGCCAAGATATAGGGGGCGTTAGCAATCAGCCCCAGCATTTT. Translation: CASSQDIGGVSNQPQHF.

The chain uses TRBV28 and TRBJ2-2; D is possibly TRBD2 (5 bases). V was shortened by 6 bases and J by 6 bases, with 17 bases between the two germline ends. Germline CDR1 MDHEN, CDR2 SYDVKM. The CDR3 has 15 residues. The CDR3 sequence: CASSLWRALSGELFF. The CDR3 DNA reads TGTGCCAGCAGCCTGTGGCGGGCCTTATCCGGGGAGCTGTTTTTT.

The chain employs TRBV7-6 and TRBJ2-1; TRBD1 agrees at 12 bases. Germline CDR1 reads SGHVS; CDR2 reads FNYEAQ. This CDR3 contains 18 residues. V lost 5 bases, J lost 4 bases, and 12 bases stayed unmatched. The CDR3 reads CASSQNTGQGALYNEQFF. The CDR3 bases are TGTGCCAGCAGCCAGAATACGGGACAGGGGGCTTTGTACAATGAGCAGTTCTTC.

V is TRBV18 and J is TRBJ2-4; 10 bases map to TRBD1. This CDR3 has 13 residues. Trimming removed 3 bases from V and 15 bases from J; junction bases left unmatched: 8. The germline gives CDR1 KGHSH, CDR2 LQKENI. The CDR3, as DNA: TGTGCCAGCTCACCCCATGACAGGGGGCTCGGGTACTTC. Translated, it gives CASSPHDRGLGYF.

V and J are TRBV4-2 and TRBJ1-2; D is perhaps TRBD1 (5 bases). V was shortened by 1 base and J by 0 bases, with 12 bases between the two germline ends. The CDR3 length is 16 residues. Germline lookup yields CDR1 LGHNA and CDR2 YNFKEQ. The CDR3 coding sequence is TGTGCCAGCAGCCAAGTCCTAGGCAGGGCTAACTATGGCTACACCTTC. It translates to CASSQVLGRANYGYTF.

V usage is TRBV5-5 and J usage is TRBJ1-3, with D uncertain. Germline V CDR1 and CDR2: SGHKS, YYEKEE (reference sequence). The CDR3 is 15 residues long. Trimming removed 0 bases at V and 0 bases at J, with 7 bases between. In nucleotides, the CDR3 is TGTGCCAGCAGCTTGGTACAGAGCTCTGGAAACACCATATATTTT. This translates into CASSLVQSSGNTIYF.

This chain joins TRBV5-1 and TRBJ1-4; 7 bases align to TRBD1. With 3 bases clipped from V and 8 bases from J, the junction kept 7 bases outside the gene matches. The length of the CDR3 is 14 residues. Germline V CDR1 and CDR2: SGHRS, YFSETQ. The CDR3 nucleotides read TGCGCCAGCAGCTCGGGCCCAGGGGGAGAAAAACTGTTTTTT. This gives the protein CASSSGPGGEKLFF. The entire variable domain, with the rest obtained from reference TRBV5-1 and TRBJ1-4, is as follows: KAGVTQTPRYLIKTRGQQVTLSCSPISGHRSVSWYQQTPGQGLQFLFEYFSETQRNKGNFPGRFSGRQFSNSRSEMNVSTLELGDSALYLCASSSGPGGEKLFFGSGTQLSVL.

The V and J genes are TRBV29-1 and TRBJ2-4; a possible D gene is TRBD2 (6 bases). CDR1 and CDR2 from the germline V gene are SQVTM and ANQGSEA. The CDR3 length is 15 residues. V lost 1 base and J 0 bases, leaving 10 bases between the germline ends. The CDR3 nucleotides read TGCAGCGTTGAAGGGGGCGGGATAGCCAAAAACATTCAGTACTTC. It yields the protein CSVEGGGIAKNIQYF.

This clone has just a few counts. J is TRBJ1-1 and V is TRBV19, with no clear D. The ends were cut back, 3 bases at V and 0 bases at J, with 11 bases in the middle. CDR1 LNHDA and CDR2 SQIVND come from the germline V gene (reference sequence). The CDR3 contains 15 residues. The DNA of the CDR3 is TGTGCCAGTAGTATGCAGGTAACCATGAACACTGAAGCTTTCTTT. It is translated as CASSMQVTMNTEAFF.

The chain links TRBV18 to TRBJ1-6; maybe TRBD1 (6 bases). V was clipped by 1 base and J by 7 bases, with 17 bases between them. Germline V gene sequence: CDR1 KGHSH, CDR2 LQKENI. The CDR3 consists of 17 residues. The CDR3 nucleotides read TGTGCCAGCTCACCACGACAAATATCAGGGGAGAATTCACCCCTCCACTTT. It encodes CASSPRQISGENSPLHF. The full variable domain, completed using reference TRBV18 and TRBJ1-6, is NAGVMQNPRHLVRRRGQEARLRCSPMKGHSHVYWYRQLPEEGLKFMVYLQKENIIDESGMPKERFSAEFPKEGPSILRIQQVVRGDSAAYFCASSPRQISGENSPLHFGNGTRLTVT.

The rearrangement links TRBV10-3 to TRBJ2-1; 9 bases fit TRBD2. The junction had 7 bases not matched to a gene; V was cut back by 4 bases and J by 3 bases. CDR3 length: 16 amino acids. Germline V gene data show CDR1 as ENHRY and CDR2 as SYGVKD. This chain's CDR3 is CAISGVSGGFYNEQFF. The CDR3 DNA follows: TGTGCCATCAGTGGGGTTAGCGGGGGATTCTACAATGAGCAGTTCTTC.

V gene TRBV28 combines with J gene TRBJ1-2, with D tentatively TRBD1 (5 bases). V lost 5 bases to trimming and J lost 4 bases, with 14 bases between them. There are 14 residues in the CDR3. Germline CDR1 MDHEN, CDR2 SYDVKM. DNA for the CDR3: TGTGCCAGCAGTCTAGGGGTTGTCGGCTATGGCTACACCTTC. Translating gives CASSLGVVGYGYTF.

The J gene is TRBJ2-6, the V gene TRBV27; 9 positions match TRBD1. Per the germline V gene, CDR1 is MNHEY and CDR2 is SMNVEV (reference sequence). The V gene end was trimmed by 5 bases and the J gene end by 2 bases; junction bases not matched to a gene: 13. The CDR3 length is 19 residues. CDR3 residues: CASSRRRDRVATGANVLTF. The CDR3 region has the DNA TGTGCCAGCAGTCGCCGGAGGGACAGGGTCGCGACTGGGGCCAACGTCCTGACTTTC.

The chain combines TRBV29-1 with TRBJ2-1, with 8 bases aligning to TRBD2. Germline CDR1 is SQVTM and CDR2 is ANQGSEA. This CDR3 comprises 15 residues. Trimming took 3 bases from V and 3 from J; bases not matched to a gene: 7. The CDR3 DNA reads TGCAGCGTTGATTTCGAACTAGCGGTCTACAATGAGCAGTTCTTC. Its translation: CSVDFELAVYNEQFF.

This chain joins TRBV28 and TRBJ1-2; 7 nucleotides align to TRBD1. Per germline, CDR1 MDHEN and CDR2 SYDVKM. Germline trimming cut 6 bases from V and 7 bases from J; bases unmatched to any gene: 8. The CDR3 covers 13 residues. The CDR3 DNA reads TGTGCCAGCAGCCTGGACAGGAATCGTGGCTACACCTTC. Translated: CASSLDRNRGYTF.

CDR3: CASSVAEQNTEAFF. The CDR3 coding sequence is TGTGCCAGCAGCGTAGCGGAGCAGAACACTGAAGCTTTCTTT. The rearrangement uses TRBV9 and TRBJ1-1; no clear D gene. V was pared by 0 bases and J by 1 base, with 7 bases between. The CDR3 covers 14 residues. Looked up from germline, CDR1 is SGDLS and CDR2 is YYNGEE.

Concerning this clone itself: Additional DNA sequences in this sample encode the identical CDR3. The chain recombines TRBV28 with TRBJ2-7; D unresolved. Germline-derived CDR1 and CDR2 are MDHEN and SYDVKM. Trimming pared 2 bases from V and 4 bases from J, leaving 3 bases between. This CDR3 has 11 residues. In DNA, the CDR3 is TGTGCCAGCAGTTTACAATACGAGCAGTACTTC. This translates into CASSLQYEQYF.

The rearrangement joins TRBV29-1 to TRBJ1-5, with D perhaps TRBD1 (6 bases). The CDR3 has 14 residues. Trimming took 5 bases from V and 3 from J, leaving 14 bases between them. Germline lookup yields CDR1 SQVTM and CDR2 ANQGSEA. CDR3: CSVWGGGLNQPQHF. CDR3 nucleotide sequence: TGCAGCGTTTGGGGGGGCGGCCTCAATCAGCCCCAGCATTTT.

Only a few counts were recorded for this clone. Other DNA sequences of this sample code for an identical CDR3. V gene TRBV5-1 combines with J gene TRBJ2-1; TRBD1 matches 10 bases. CDR3 size: 14 residues. Germline lookup yields CDR1 SGHRS and CDR2 YFSETQ. Trimming took 4 bases from V and 8 from J; bases not matched to a gene: 6. The CDR3 reads CASSRDRGWDEQFF. Written as DNA, the CDR3 is TGCGCCAGCAGCCGGGACAGGGGATGGGATGAGCAGTTCTTC.

V and J are TRBV7-2 and TRBJ2-7, with a weak D call TRBD2 (5 bases). V dropped 7 bases and J dropped 10 bases, with 23 bases sitting between them. The CDR3 sequence is 14 residues long. CDR1 is SGHTA, CDR2 FQGNSA, per germline. CDR3 in amino acids: CASNSATGVRGQYF. The CDR3 DNA sequence: TGTGCCAGCAACTCTGCTACCGGGGTCCGCGGACAGTACTTC.

V usage is TRBV7-9 and J usage is TRBJ2-7; possible D gene TRBD2, 6 bases. CDR3 length equals 15 residues. The V gene's germline CDR1 is SEHNR and CDR2 FQNEAQ (reference sequence). Between the trimmed V and J ends, which lost 5 bases and 3 bases, there was a span of 17 bases. CDR3 coding DNA: TGTGCCAGCAGCCATCCCCTCACTAGCAACTACGAGCAGTACTTC. Translation gives CASSHPLTSNYEQYF.

The rearrangement joins TRBV5-1 to TRBJ2-2, with 9 bases lining up with TRBD1. The germline CDR1 and CDR2 sequences are SGHRS and YFSETQ. The length of the CDR3 is 15 residues. The J segment lost 3 bases and the V segment lost 3 bases, leaving 3 bases of the junction unmatched. CDR3 nucleotide sequence: TGCGCCAGCAGCTCCCGGGACAGGGACACCGGGGAGCTGTTTTTT. It is translated as CASSSRDRDTGELFF. Looking up the rest from reference TRBV5-1 and TRBJ2-2 gives the full variable domain: KAGVTQTPRYLIKTRGQQVTLSCSPISGHRSVSWYQQTPGQGLQFLFEYFSETQRNKGNFPGRFSGRQFSNSRSEMNVSTLELGDSALYLCASSSRDRDTGELFFGEGSRLTVL.

The V and J genes are TRBV28 and TRBJ2-2; 11 nucleotides agree with TRBD2. V lost 5 bases and J lost 3; bases outside the gene matches: 5. The CDR3 sequence is 16 residues long. CDR1 is MDHEN, CDR2 SYDVKM, per germline. The CDR3 nucleotides are TGTGCCAGCAGTCCACGACTAGCGGGATACACCGGGGAGCTGTTTTTT. Its protein product is CASSPRLAGYTGELFF. The full variable domain, in which reference TRBV28 and TRBJ2-2 provide the parts outside the CDR3, is DVKVTQSSRYLVKRTGEKVFLECVQDMDHENMFWYRQDPGLGLRLIYFSYDVKMKEKGDIPEGYSVSREKKERFSLILESASTNQTSMYLCASSPRLAGYTGELFFGEGSRLTVL.

The chain recombines TRBV28 with TRBJ2-1, with 7 bases identical to TRBD2. The CDR3 is made up of 15 amino acids. From germline, CDR1 is MDHEN and CDR2 SYDVKM. V gave up 3 bases and J gave up 9 bases; unmatched junction bases: 11. CDR3 residues: CASSLFDRAGAEQFF. The DNA of the CDR3 is TGTGCCAGCAGTTTGTTTGATAGGGCGGGAGCTGAGCAGTTCTTC.

The V and J genes are TRBV6-2 or TRBV6-3 and TRBJ2-5, with 10 bases aligning to TRBD1. The CDR3 runs 16 residues. J gave up 2 bases and V 4 bases, and 7 bases lay outside the gene matches. The germline gives CDR1 MNHEY, CDR2 SVGEGT. CDR3 amino acids: CASSLTPGQGQETQYF. CDR3 nucleotide sequence: TGTGCCAGCAGTTTGACTCCGGGACAGGGGCAAGAGACCCAGTACTTC.